Following are 30 T cell receptor beta chains from one sample sequenced in a study of blood T cell repertoires in COVID-19. TCRdb's table, derived via immunoSEQ multiplex PCR, lists solely in-frame clones and lacks some. The data hold some 110,000 clones, with roughly 84% observed a single time. Sequenced input: peripheral blood. The receptors were gathered from a man aged 55-75 years with acute or convalescent COVID-19.

V gene TRBV5-8 combines with J gene TRBJ1-1; possibly TRBD1 for D (5 bases). The CDR3 extends over 15 amino acids. Germline CDR1 SGHTS, CDR2 YDEGEE. The V gene lost 0 bases and the J gene lost 5 bases, with 14 bases spanning the gap. CDR3 sequence: CASSLEQGWITEAFF. DNA of the CDR3: TGTGCCAGCAGCTTGGAGCAGGGATGGATTACTGAAGCTTTCTTT. The full variable domain, rest sourced from reference TRBV5-8 and TRBJ1-1, is EAGVTQSPTHLIKTRGQQATLRCSPISGHTSVYWYQQALGLGLQFLLWYDEGEERNRGNFPPRFSGRQFPNYSSELNVNALELEDSALYLCASSLEQGWITEAFFGQGTRLTVV.

The chain has TRBV28 and TRBJ2-5; 13 bases line up with TRBD2. The CDR3 length is 16 residues. CDR1 and CDR2 from the germline V gene are MDHEN and SYDVKM. Trimming cost V 6 bases and J 5 bases; bases outside gene matches: 9. CDR3 in DNA: TGTGCCAGCAGCTCTACGGGACTAGCGGGATTGGAGACCCAGTACTTC. It specifies CASSSTGLAGLETQYF.

The V gene is TRBV18, the J gene TRBJ2-1; D not resolved. Germline V gene data show CDR1 as KGHSH and CDR2 as LQKENI. The CDR3 runs to 13 residues. Trimming cost V 3 bases and J 1 base, with 4 bases left between them. This CDR3 is CASSPASYNEQFF. The CDR3 bases are TGTGCCAGCTCACCGGCATCCTACAATGAGCAGTTCTTC.

J is TRBJ2-7 and V is TRBV30; possible D gene TRBD1, 6 bases. Between the trimmed V and J ends, which lost 0 bases and 4 bases, there was a span of 16 bases. Germline CDR1 and CDR2: GTSNPN and SVGIG (reference sequence). The CDR3 sequence is 15 residues long. The CDR3 sequence: CAWSVGLGQLYEQYV. The CDR3 DNA sequence: TGTGCCTGGAGTGTAGGGCTGGGACAACTGTACGAGCAGTACGTC.

The chain couples TRBV9 to TRBJ2-5, with D maybe TRBD2 (6 bases). The V end was cut by 0 bases, the J end by 5 bases, with 17 bases between. CDR3 length equals 16 residues. CDR1 is SGDLS, CDR2 YYNGEE, per germline. CDR3: CASSVEIRGGTETQYF. CDR3 nucleotides: TGTGCCAGCAGCGTAGAAATAAGAGGCGGGACGGAGACCCAGTACTTC. Filled out from reference TRBV9 and TRBJ2-5, the complete variable domain reads DSGVTQTPKHLITATGQRVTLRCSPRSGDLSVYWYQQSLDQGLQFLIQYYNGEERAKGNILERFSAQQFPDLHSELNLSSLELGDSALYFCASSVEIRGGTETQYFGPGTRLLVL.

This chain connects TRBV27 to TRBJ1-5; 8 bases match TRBD1. Germline loops: CDR1 MNHEY, CDR2 SMNVEV (reference sequence). This CDR3 spans 16 amino acids. Trimming took 2 bases from V and 4 from J; bases not matched to a gene: 7. The CDR3 DNA reads TGTGCCAGCAGTTTAACCTCAGGGGGCGCGAATCAGCCCCAGCATTTT. It specifies CASSLTSGGANQPQHF.

The chain recombines TRBV3-1 (or the pseudogene TRBV3-2) with TRBJ2-3; TRBD2 matches at 12 bases. Germline CDR1 LGHDT, CDR2 YNNKEL (reference sequence). The V gene end was trimmed by 4 bases and the J gene end by 0 bases; junction bases not matched to a gene: 2. The CDR3 consists of 16 residues. CDR3 bases: TGTGCCAGCAGCCCTGGGACTAGCGGGAGCACAGATACGCAGTATTTT. This codes for CASSPGTSGSTDTQYF.

The V call is TRBV5-4, the J call TRBJ2-1; the D is unclear. Germline-derived CDR1 and CDR2 are SGHNT and YYREEE (reference sequence). Trimming stripped 1 base from V and 4 bases from J, with 6 bases between. This CDR3 is built from 13 residues. DNA for the CDR3: TGTGCCAGCAGCTTGTCTCAGTACAATGAGCAGTTCTTC. It codes for CASSLSQYNEQFF.

The chain joins TRBV28 to TRBJ1-5; D is ambiguous. The CDR3 is 21 amino acids. Looked up from germline, CDR1 is MDHEN and CDR2 is SYDVKM. V lost 2 bases to trimming and J lost 2 bases, with 28 bases between them. Here the CDR3 DNA reads TGTGCCAGCAGTTTACGCACGGGGTGGCATCTCCAGACTAGTGGCAATCAGCCCCAGCATTTT. Its translation: CASSLRTGWHLQTSGNQPQHF.

The count of this clone is one. The chain is built from TRBV29-1 and TRBJ1-2, with D possibly matching TRBD1 (6 bases). Germline V CDR1 and CDR2: SQVTM, ANQGSEA. The germline V and J ends were trimmed by 7 bases and 5 bases, with 11 bases remaining between them. The CDR3 extends over 11 amino acids. The CDR3 DNA sequence: TGCAGCGCAGGGGTGGGGTATGGCTACACCTTC. It translates to CSAGVGYGYTF.

The V call is TRBV11-2, the J call TRBJ2-4; 8 nucleotides line up with TRBD2. Per the germline V gene, CDR1 is SGHAT and CDR2 is FQNNGV. The junction had 16 bases not matched to a gene; V was cut back by 5 bases and J by 1 base. The CDR3 has 19 amino acids. The CDR3 loop reads CASSGHTEWTSRAKNIQYF. The CDR3 DNA follows: TGTGCCAGCAGCGGACACACCGAATGGACTAGCAGGGCCAAAAACATTCAGTACTTC.

The chain uses TRBV6-5 and TRBJ1-6; D is unresolved. The CDR3 sequence is 14 residues long. V was pared by 2 bases and J by 6 bases, with 8 bases between. CDR1 is MNHEY and CDR2 is SVGAGI in the germline V gene. The CDR3 loop reads CASSYRASNSPLHF. The CDR3 DNA follows: TGTGCCAGCAGTTACCGCGCATCTAATTCACCCCTCCACTTT.

J is TRBJ2-2 and V is TRBV4-3; D is perhaps TRBD1 (5 bases). CDR3 length: 16 amino acids. Germline V gene lookup returns CDR1 LGHNA and CDR2 YSLEER. V lost 1 base and J 1 base, leaving 10 bases between the germline ends. CDR3 sequence: CASSQVPGQNTGELFF. The CDR3 DNA follows: TGCGCCAGCAGCCAAGTGCCCGGACAGAACACCGGGGAGCTGTTTTTT.

This chain connects TRBV10-2 to TRBJ1-5; 9 bases fit TRBD1. Germline V gives CDR1 WSHSY, CDR2 SAAADI. The CDR3 loop spans 15 amino acids. J lost 9 bases, V lost 3 bases, and 9 bases had no gene match. As DNA, the CDR3 is TGCGCCAGCAGTGATCTAGGGACAGGGTACGGGCCCCAGCATTTT. This codes for CASSDLGTGYGPQHF.

The J gene is TRBJ2-7, the V gene TRBV3-1 (or the pseudogene TRBV3-2); 8 nucleotides match TRBD2. V shed 2 bases and J 7 bases; nucleotides not matched to a gene: 7. The germline gives CDR1 LGHDT, CDR2 YNNKEL (reference sequence). This CDR3 is built from 14 residues. The CDR3 nucleotides read TGTGCCAGCAGCCAAAACAGCGGGAGAGGGGAGCAGTACTTC. Residues: CASSQNSGRGEQYF.

The chain recombines TRBV19 with TRBJ1-5, with unresolved D. Trimming removed 3 bases at V and 3 bases at J, with 18 bases between. This CDR3 is built from 17 residues. Germline CDR1 LNHDA, CDR2 SQIVND (reference sequence). The CDR3 here is CASSIPVGLGLNQPQHF. The CDR3 DNA sequence: TGTGCCAGTAGTATCCCCGTTGGGCTGGGCCTCAATCAGCCCCAGCATTTT.

The CDR3 bases are TGTGCCAGCAGCAATCGAGCCTACGAGCAGTACGTC. This sequence encodes CASSNRAYEQYV. The rearrangement uses TRBV6-2 or TRBV6-3 and TRBJ2-7; D is ambiguous. Germline CDR1 MNHEY, CDR2 SVGEGT. V lost 6 bases, J lost 2 bases, and 8 bases lay in between. The CDR3 has 12 residues.

The sample holds a few counts of this clone. J is TRBJ1-2 and V is TRBV7-8; possibly TRBD1 for D (6 bases). CDR1 is SGHVS and CDR2 is FQNEAQ in the germline V gene. V was pared by 5 bases and J by 3 bases, with 19 bases between. The CDR3 runs 16 residues. The chain's CDR3 is CASSPTQQGQYYGYTF. Here the CDR3 DNA reads TGTGCCAGCAGCCCAACACAACAGGGACAATACTATGGCTACACCTTC.

The V and J genes are TRBV4-3 and TRBJ1-1, with D perhaps matching TRBD1 (5 bases). Per germline, CDR1 LGHNA and CDR2 YSLEER. Between the trimmed V and J ends, which lost 1 base and 4 bases, there was a span of 10 bases. The CDR3 contains 14 residues. The CDR3 is CASSQVGGGTEAFF. CDR3 nucleotide sequence: TGCGCCAGCAGCCAAGTTGGCGGGGGCACTGAAGCTTTCTTT.

The V gene is TRBV24-1, the J gene TRBJ2-1; 14 bases match TRBD2. V shed 2 bases and J 4 bases; nucleotides not matched to a gene: 6. Germline loops: CDR1 KGHDR, CDR2 SFDVKD. CDR3 length: 18 amino acids. CDR3 sequence reads: CATSDSTSGRAGYNEQFF. CDR3 nucleotide sequence: TGTGCCACCAGTGATTCGACTAGCGGGAGGGCAGGTTACAATGAGCAGTTCTTC.

The chain carries TRBV4-1 and TRBJ1-1; D is unclear. Germline CDR1 reads MGHRA; CDR2 reads YSYEKL. CDR3 length: 16 residues. Between the trimmed V and J ends, which lost 1 base and 3 bases, there was a span of 15 bases. The CDR3 here is CASSQGQVLQYTEAFF. The CDR3 bases are TGCGCCAGCAGCCAAGGTCAGGTCCTGCAGTACACTGAAGCTTTCTTT.

The chain couples TRBV27 to TRBJ1-4; D perhaps matches TRBD1 (6 bases). Trimming took off 4 bases at V and 4 bases at J, with 10 bases between the two ends. This CDR3 is 14 amino acids long. The germline V gene has CDR1 MNHEY and CDR2 SMNVEV (reference sequence). The CDR3 sequence is CASSSQGINEKLFF. CDR3 sequence (DNA): TGTGCCAGCAGTTCACAGGGTATTAATGAAAAACTGTTTTTT.

The gene calls are TRBV2 and TRBJ2-2, with no clear D. CDR3 length equals 16 residues. With 6 bases removed from V and 0 bases from J, the gap between germline ends came to 14 bases. Germline V CDR1 and CDR2: SNHLY, FYNNEI. As DNA, the CDR3 is TGTGCCAGCAGCCTTTACGGTTTCGCGAACACCGGGGAGCTGTTTTTT. Translating gives CASSLYGFANTGELFF.

The chain uses TRBV19 and TRBJ1-5; possible D gene TRBD1, 5 bases. V lost 3 bases and J lost 4, with 7 bases in between. The CDR3 spans 13 residues. CDR1 and CDR2 from the germline V gene are LNHDA and SQIVND (reference sequence). CDR3 coding DNA: TGTGCCAGTAGTATGGGGGGGAATCAGCCCCAGCATTTT. It is translated as CASSMGGNQPQHF.

The chain combines TRBV18 with TRBJ1-4, with 10 nucleotides matching TRBD1. The V gene end was trimmed by 6 bases and the J gene end by 8 bases; junction bases not matched to a gene: 3. Germline V gene lookup returns CDR1 KGHSH and CDR2 LQKENI. The CDR3 spans 13 residues. CDR3 in DNA: TGTGCCAGCTCGGACAGGGGGGGCGAAAAACTGTTTTTT. Translation gives CASSDRGGEKLFF.

The V gene is TRBV6-2 or TRBV6-3, the J gene TRBJ1-1, with a tentative D call TRBD1 (5 bases). CDR3 length: 17 residues. The V and J ends lost 0 bases and 3 bases respectively, with 17 bases between them. The germline V gene has CDR1 MNHEY and CDR2 SVGEGT. The CDR3 DNA follows: TGTGCCAGCAGTTACTCGATGTTCAGGGACTTCGACACTGAAGCTTTCTTT. Translation gives CASSYSMFRDFDTEAFF.

The CDR3: CASSDDTYNEQFF. CDR3 coding DNA: TGTGCCAGCAGTGATGACACATACAATGAGCAGTTCTTC. The chain uses TRBV2 and TRBJ2-1, with D hard to call. Trimming left V 3 bases short and J 4 bases short, with 7 bases between. Germline CDR1 SNHLY, CDR2 FYNNEI. The CDR3 contains 13 residues.

This clone turned up a few times. The chain couples TRBV5-1 to TRBJ2-1; TRBD1 matches at 9 bases. The V and J ends lost 5 bases and 7 bases, in that order; junction bases with no gene match: 16. There are 17 residues in the CDR3. The germline gives CDR1 SGHRS, CDR2 YFSETQ. The CDR3 DNA follows: TGCGCCAGCAGTCATAACCCGGGACAGGGTAGGGGGAATGAGCAGTTCTTC. This translates into CASSHNPGQGRGNEQFF.

The genes are TRBV5-1 and TRBJ2-1; TRBD2 matches 14 bases. Germline V gives CDR1 SGHRS, CDR2 YFSETQ. Trimming at V came to 2 bases and at J to 7 bases, leaving 8 bases not matched to a gene. This CDR3 region has 17 residues. CDR3 sequence reads: CASSLGTSGSLWNEQFF. DNA for the CDR3: TGCGCCAGCAGCTTAGGGACTAGCGGGAGTCTGTGGAATGAGCAGTTCTTC.

This clone is a singleton in its sample. The CDR3 spells CASSLFRTGHLLNEQFF. The CDR3 bases are TGCGCCAGCAGCTTGTTTCGCACAGGACACCTCCTCAATGAGCAGTTCTTC. The chain links TRBV5-1 to TRBJ2-1, with D perhaps TRBD1 (5 bases). Trimming cost V 1 base and J 6 bases, with 20 bases left between them. Germline values: CDR1 SGHRS, CDR2 YFSETQ. CDR3 length equals 17 residues.